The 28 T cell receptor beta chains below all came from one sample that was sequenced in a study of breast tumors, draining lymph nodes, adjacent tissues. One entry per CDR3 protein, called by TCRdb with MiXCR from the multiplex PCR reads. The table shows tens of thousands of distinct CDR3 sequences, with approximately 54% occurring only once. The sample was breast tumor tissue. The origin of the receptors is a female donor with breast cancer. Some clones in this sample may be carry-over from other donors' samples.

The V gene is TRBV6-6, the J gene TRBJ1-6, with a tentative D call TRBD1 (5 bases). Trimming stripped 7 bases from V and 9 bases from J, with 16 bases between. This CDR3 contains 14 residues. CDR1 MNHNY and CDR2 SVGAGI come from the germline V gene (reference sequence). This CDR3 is CASKLWGEGSPLHF. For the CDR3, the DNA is TGTGCCAGCAAACTCTGGGGCGAGGGTTCACCCCTCCACTTT.

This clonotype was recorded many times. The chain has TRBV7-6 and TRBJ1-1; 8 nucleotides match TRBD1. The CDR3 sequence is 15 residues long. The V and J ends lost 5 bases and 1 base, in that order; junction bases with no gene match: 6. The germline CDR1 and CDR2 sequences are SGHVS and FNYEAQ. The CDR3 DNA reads TGTGCCAGCAGCCCCACAGGGGGACAGAACACTGAAGCTTTCTTT. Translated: CASSPTGGQNTEAFF.

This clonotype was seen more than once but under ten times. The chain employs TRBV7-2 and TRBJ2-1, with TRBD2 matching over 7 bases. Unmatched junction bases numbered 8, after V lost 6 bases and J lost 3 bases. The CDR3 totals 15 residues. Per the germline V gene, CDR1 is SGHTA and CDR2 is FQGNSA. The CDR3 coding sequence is TGTGCCAGCAGGGAATTAGCGGGTCTCTACAATGAGCAGTTCTTC. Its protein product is CASRELAGLYNEQFF.

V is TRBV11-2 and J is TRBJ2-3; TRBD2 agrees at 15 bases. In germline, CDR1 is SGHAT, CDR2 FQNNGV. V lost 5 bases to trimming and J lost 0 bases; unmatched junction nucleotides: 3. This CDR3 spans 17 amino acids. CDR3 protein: CASSAGTSGGSTDTQYF. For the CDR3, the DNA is TGTGCCAGCAGCGCGGGGACTAGCGGGGGGAGCACAGATACGCAGTATTTT.

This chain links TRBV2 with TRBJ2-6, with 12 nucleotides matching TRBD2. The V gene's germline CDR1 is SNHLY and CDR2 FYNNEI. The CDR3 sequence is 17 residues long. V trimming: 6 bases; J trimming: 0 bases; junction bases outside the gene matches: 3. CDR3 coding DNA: TGTGCCAGCAGCTCTAGCGGGAGGGCCTCTGGGGCCAACGTCCTGACTTTC. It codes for CASSSSGRASGANVLTF.

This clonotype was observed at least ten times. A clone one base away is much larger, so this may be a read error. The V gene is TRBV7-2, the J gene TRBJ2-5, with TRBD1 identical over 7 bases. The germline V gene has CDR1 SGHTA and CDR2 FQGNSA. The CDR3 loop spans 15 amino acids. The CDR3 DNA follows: TGTGCCAGCAGCCACCGGACAGGCAACCAAGAGACCCAGCACTTC. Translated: CASSHRTGNQETQHF.

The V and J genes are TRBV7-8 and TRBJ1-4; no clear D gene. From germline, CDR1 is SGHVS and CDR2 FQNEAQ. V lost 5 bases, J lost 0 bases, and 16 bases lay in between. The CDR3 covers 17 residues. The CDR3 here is CASSNRPRGATNEKLFF. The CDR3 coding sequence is TGTGCCAGCAGCAACCGACCTCGGGGTGCAACTAATGAAAAACTGTTTTTT.

The CDR3 protein is CASSLGDIQYF. DNA of the CDR3: TGTGCCAGCAGCTTAGGGGACATTCAGTACTTC. This sequence joins TRBV7-8 and TRBJ2-4; no firm D call. V was clipped by 1 base and J by 8 bases, with 3 bases between them. CDR1 is SGHVS and CDR2 is FQNEAQ in the germline V gene. There are 11 residues in the CDR3.

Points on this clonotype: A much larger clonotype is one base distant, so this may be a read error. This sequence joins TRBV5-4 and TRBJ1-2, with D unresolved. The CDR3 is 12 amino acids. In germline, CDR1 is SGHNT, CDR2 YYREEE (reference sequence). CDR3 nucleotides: TGTGCCAGCAGCCTGAATAGCGACGGCTGCACCTTC. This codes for CASSLNSDGCTF.

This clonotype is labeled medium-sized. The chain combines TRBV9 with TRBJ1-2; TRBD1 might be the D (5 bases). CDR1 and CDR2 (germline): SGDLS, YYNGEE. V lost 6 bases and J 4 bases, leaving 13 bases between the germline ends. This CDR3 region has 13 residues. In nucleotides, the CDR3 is TGTGCCAGCACCTCCGGGGGGATCTATGGCTACACCTTC. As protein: CASTSGGIYGYTF.

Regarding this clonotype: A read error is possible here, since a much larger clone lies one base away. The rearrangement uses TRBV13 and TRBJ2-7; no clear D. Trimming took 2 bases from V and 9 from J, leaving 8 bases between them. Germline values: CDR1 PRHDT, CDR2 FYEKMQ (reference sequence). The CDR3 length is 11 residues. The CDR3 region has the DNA TGTGCCAGCAGCTTACGACCCCGGCAGTACTTC. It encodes CASSLRPRQYF.

This CDR3 reads CASSLKVPGSYTF. The CDR3, as DNA: TGTGCCAGCAGCTTGAAGGTCCCCGGGAGCTACACCTTC. The rearrangement links TRBV5-8 to TRBJ1-2, with D hard to call. The CDR3 is 13 residues long. Trimming cost V 1 base and J 9 bases, with 13 bases left between them. The V gene's germline CDR1 is SGHTS and CDR2 YDEGEE.

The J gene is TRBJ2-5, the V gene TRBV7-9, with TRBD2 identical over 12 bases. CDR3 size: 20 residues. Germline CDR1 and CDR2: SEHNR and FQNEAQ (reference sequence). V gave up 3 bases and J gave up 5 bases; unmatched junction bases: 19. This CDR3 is CASSFTSSGRAGGGTETQYF. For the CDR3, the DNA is TGTGCCAGCAGCTTCACCTCTAGCGGGAGGGCCGGGGGGGGAACGGAGACCCAGTACTTC.

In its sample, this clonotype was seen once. This CDR3 is CSVLPYEGLNNEQFF. CDR3 nucleotide sequence: TGCAGCGTTCTGCCCTATGAAGGACTAAACAATGAGCAGTTCTTC. The rearrangement links TRBV29-1 to TRBJ2-1; the D gene is possibly TRBD2 (6 bases). V was shortened by 5 bases and J by 5 bases, with 19 bases between the two germline ends. This CDR3 spans 15 amino acids. The V gene's germline CDR1 is SQVTM and CDR2 ANQGSEA.

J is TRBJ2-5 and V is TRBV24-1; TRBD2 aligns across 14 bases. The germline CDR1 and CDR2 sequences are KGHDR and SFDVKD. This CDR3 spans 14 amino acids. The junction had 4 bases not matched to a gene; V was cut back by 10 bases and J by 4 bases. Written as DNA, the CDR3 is TGTGCCACGGGACTAGCGGGGGAGGGAGAGACCCAGTACTTC. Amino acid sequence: CATGLAGEGETQYF.

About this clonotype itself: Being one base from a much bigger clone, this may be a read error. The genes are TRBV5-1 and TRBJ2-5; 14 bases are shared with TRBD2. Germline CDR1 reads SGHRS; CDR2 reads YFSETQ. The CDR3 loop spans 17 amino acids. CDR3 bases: TGCGCCGGCAGCGCTGGACTAGCGGGGGGCCGGTCGGAGACCCAGTACTTC. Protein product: CAGSAGLAGGRSETQYF. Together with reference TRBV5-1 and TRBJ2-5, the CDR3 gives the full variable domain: KAGVTQTPRYLIKTRGQQVTLSCSPISGHRSVSWYQQTPGQGLQFLFEYFSETQRNKGNFPGRFSGRQFSNSRSEMNVSTLELGDSALYLCAGSAGLAGGRSETQYFGPGTRLLVL.

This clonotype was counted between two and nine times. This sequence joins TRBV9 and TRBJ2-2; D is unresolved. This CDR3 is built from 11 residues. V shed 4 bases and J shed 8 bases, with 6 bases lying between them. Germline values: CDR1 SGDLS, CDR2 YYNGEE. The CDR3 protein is CASSSTGELFF. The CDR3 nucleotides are TGTGCCAGCAGCTCCACAGGGGAGCTGTTTTTT.

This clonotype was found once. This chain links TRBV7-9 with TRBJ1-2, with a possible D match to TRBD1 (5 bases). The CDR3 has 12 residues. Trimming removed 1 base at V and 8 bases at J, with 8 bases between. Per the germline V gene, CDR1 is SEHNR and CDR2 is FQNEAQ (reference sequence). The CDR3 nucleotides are TGTGCCAGCAGCTTAGAAGGGGAAGGCTACACCTTC. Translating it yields CASSLEGEGYTF.

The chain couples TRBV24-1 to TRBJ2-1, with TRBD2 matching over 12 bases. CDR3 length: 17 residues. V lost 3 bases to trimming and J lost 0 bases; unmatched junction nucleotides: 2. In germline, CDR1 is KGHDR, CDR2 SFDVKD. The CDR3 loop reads CATSDPTSGSSYNEQFF. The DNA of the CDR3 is TGTGCCACCAGTGATCCGACTAGCGGGAGCTCCTACAATGAGCAGTTCTTC.

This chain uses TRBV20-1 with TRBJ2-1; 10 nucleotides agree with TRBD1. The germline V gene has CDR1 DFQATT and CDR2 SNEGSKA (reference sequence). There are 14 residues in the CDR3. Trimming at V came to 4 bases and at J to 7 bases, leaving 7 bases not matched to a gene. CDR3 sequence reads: CSATGTGAPNEQFF. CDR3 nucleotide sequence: TGCAGTGCTACCGGGACAGGGGCCCCTAATGAGCAGTTCTTC.

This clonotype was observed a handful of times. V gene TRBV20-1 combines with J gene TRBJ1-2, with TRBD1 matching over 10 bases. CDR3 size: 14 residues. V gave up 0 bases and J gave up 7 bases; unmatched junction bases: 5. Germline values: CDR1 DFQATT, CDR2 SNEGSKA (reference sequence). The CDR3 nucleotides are TGCAGTGCTAGAGACCCGGGACAGGGGTCTGGCTACACCTTC. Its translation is CSARDPGQGSGYTF.

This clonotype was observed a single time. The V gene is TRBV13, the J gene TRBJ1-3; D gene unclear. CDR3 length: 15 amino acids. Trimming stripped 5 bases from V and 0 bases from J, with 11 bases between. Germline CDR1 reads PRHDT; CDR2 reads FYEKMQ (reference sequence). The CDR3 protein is CASSIRAHSGNTIYF. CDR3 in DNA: TGTGCCAGCAGCATCCGGGCCCACTCTGGAAACACCATATATTTT. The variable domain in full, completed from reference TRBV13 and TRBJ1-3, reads AAGVIQSPRHLIKEKRETATLKCYPIPRHDTVYWYQQGPGQDPQFLISFYEKMQSDKGSIPDRFSAQQFSDYHSELNMSSLELGDSALYFCASSIRAHSGNTIYFGEGSWLTVV.

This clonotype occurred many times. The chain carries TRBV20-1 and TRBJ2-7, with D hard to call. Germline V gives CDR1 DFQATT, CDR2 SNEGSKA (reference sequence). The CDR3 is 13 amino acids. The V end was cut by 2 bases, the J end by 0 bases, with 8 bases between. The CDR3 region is CSARIPGSYEQYF. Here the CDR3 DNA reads TGCAGTGCTAGAATCCCCGGCTCCTACGAGCAGTACTTC.

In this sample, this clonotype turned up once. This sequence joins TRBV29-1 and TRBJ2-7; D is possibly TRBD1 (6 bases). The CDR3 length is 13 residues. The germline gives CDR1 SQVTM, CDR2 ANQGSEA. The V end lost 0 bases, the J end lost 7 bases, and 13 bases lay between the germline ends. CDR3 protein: CSVEEGAGGEQYF. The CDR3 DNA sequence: TGCAGCGTTGAAGAGGGGGCTGGGGGAGAGCAGTACTTC.

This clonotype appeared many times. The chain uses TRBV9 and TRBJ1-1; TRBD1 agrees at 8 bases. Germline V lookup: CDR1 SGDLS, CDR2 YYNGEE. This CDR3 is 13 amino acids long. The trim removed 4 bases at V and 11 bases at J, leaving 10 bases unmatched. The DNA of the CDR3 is TGTGCCAGCAGCAAAGACAGGGGACAGTCGGCTTTCTTT. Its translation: CASSKDRGQSAFF.

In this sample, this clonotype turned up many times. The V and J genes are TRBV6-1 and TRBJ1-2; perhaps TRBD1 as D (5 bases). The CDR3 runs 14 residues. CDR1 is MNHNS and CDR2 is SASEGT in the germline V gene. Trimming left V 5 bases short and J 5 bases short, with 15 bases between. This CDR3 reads CASSKGLGGYGYTF. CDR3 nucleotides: TGTGCCAGCAGTAAGGGGCTCGGCGGGTATGGCTACACCTTC.

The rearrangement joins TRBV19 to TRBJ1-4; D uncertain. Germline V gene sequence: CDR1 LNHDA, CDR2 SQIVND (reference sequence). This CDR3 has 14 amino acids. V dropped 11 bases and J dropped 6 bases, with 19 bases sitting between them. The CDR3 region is CAWSVSADDEKLFF. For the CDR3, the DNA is TGTGCCTGGAGTGTATCAGCGGACGATGAAAAACTGTTTTTT.

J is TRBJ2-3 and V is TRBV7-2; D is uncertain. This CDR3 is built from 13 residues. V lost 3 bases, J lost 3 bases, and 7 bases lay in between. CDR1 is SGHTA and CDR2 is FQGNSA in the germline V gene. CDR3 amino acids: CASSFQSTDTQYF. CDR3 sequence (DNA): TGTGCCAGCAGCTTCCAGTCAACAGATACGCAGTATTTT.